This T cell receptor (beta chain) came from a study of early T cells in non-severe SARS-CoV-2 infection. At the level of the study: Unsorted whole blood bulk RNA was sequenced, with unpaired chains.

CDR1 and CDR2 from the germline V gene are LNHNV and YYDKDF (reference sequence). Germline trimming cut 0 bases from V and 5 bases from J; bases unmatched to any gene: 4. This CDR3 has 15 amino acids. The protocol attached unique molecular identifiers to individual cDNA molecules. From the 5' RACE reads, TCRdb called clonotypes with MiXCR, one entry per CDR3 protein. There are 110,000 or so distinct CDR3 sequences in the sample; about 12% occur only once, and around 2.9% lies in the top ten. This clonotype was observed at least ten times. Its antigen is not identified. Study conclusions and caveats: VDJdb matches were skewed toward anti-spike CD8 T cell responses.

The receptor comes from an adult who was a healthcare worker with PCR-confirmed SARS-CoV-2 infection or an uninfected control (not recorded which). The J gene is TRBJ2-1, the V gene TRBV15; 7 bases agree with TRBD2. Sequenced material: whole blood. Written as DNA, the CDR3 is TGTGCCACCAGCAGAGATGTCGCGGGAGACAATGAGCAGTTCTTC. Its translation is CATSRDVAGDNEQFF. The complete variable domain, with remaining parts taken from reference TRBV15 and TRBJ2-1, reads DAMVIQNPRYQVTQFGKPVTLSCSQTLNHNVMYWYQQKSSQAPKLLFHYYDKDFNNEADTPDNFQSRRPNTSFCFLDIRSPGLGDTAMYLCATSRDVAGDNEQFFGPGTRLTVL.